This TCR beta chain was identified in a study of beta chain features in type 1 diabetes. Whole-study context: The patient and healthy donor groups were comparable for age, gender and cell yields. Roughly 98 million sorted cells were examined across all samples.

The study reverse transcribed the entire isolated RNA, so it sequenced expressed TCRB transcripts. Libraries were prepared by immunoSEQ multiplex PCR; TCRdb keeps only in-frame clonotypes and omits some of them. The sample has 120,000 to 150,000 clones, less than 15% seen once. For this clone: The antigen remains unidentified.

General study results and limits: Among patients, naive, central memory and Treg TCRB repertoires appeared more similar than among healthy donors. When Type 1 diabetes patients were examined, their TCRB CDR3s proved moderately but significantly shorter in all four CD4+ subsets.

This CDR3 has 13 amino acids. The germline gives CDR1 SGHTA, CDR2 FQGNSA. V was pared by 5 bases and J by 3 bases, with 3 bases of the junction left unmatched. The chain recombines TRBV7-2 with TRBJ2-5; TRBD1 matches 7 bases. The sequenced sample consisted of central memory CD4+ T cells from blood. This receptor was taken from a man aged 18 to 30 with type 1 diabetes. CDR3 sequence reads: CASSPGQEETQYF. CDR3 bases: TGTGCCAGCAGCCCCGGACAGGAAGAGACCCAGTACTTC.